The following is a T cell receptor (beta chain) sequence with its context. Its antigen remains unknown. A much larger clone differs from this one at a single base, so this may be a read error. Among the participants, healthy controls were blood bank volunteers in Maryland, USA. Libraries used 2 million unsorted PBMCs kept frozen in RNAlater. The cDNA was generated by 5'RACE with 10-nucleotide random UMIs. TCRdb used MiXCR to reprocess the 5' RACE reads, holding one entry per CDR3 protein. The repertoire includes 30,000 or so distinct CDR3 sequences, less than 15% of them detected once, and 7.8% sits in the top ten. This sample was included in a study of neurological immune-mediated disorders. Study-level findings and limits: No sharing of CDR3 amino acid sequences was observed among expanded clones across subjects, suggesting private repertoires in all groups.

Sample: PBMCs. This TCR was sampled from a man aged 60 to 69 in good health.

This CDR3 reads CATQEGGPDVQYF. The CDR3 DNA reads as TGTGCCACTCAGGAGGGGGGGCCCGACGTTCAGTACTTC. V gene TRBV10-3 combines with J gene TRBJ2-4; TRBD2 is a possible D gene (7 bases). Per the germline V gene, CDR1 is ENHRY and CDR2 is SYGVKD. The germline V and J ends were trimmed by 10 bases and 11 bases, with 21 bases remaining between them. CDR3 length: 13 residues.